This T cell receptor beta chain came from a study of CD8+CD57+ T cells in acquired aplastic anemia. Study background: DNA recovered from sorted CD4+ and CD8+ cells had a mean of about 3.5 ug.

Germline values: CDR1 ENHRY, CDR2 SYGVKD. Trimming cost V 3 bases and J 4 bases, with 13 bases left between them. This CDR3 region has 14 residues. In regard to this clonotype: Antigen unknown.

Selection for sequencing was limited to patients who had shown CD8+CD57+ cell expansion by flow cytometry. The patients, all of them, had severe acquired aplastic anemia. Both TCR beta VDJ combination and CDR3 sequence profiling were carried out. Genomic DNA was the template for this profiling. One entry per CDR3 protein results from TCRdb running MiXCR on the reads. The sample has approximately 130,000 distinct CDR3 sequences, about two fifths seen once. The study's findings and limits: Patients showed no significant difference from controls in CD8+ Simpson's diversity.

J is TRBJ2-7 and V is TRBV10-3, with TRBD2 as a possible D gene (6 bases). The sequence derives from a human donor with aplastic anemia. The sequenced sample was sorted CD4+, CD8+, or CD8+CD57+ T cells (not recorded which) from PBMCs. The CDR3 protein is CAISDGGKGYEQYF. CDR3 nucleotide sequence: TGTGCCATCAGTGACGGGGGAAAGGGGTACGAGCAGTACTTC.